A single sample gave rise to the 20 T cell receptor beta chains below, sequenced in a study of STAT5B mutations in CD4+ large granular lymphocyte leukemia. The repertoire was sequenced with immunoSEQ multiplex PCR; TCRdb's copy has only in-frame clones and lacks some. The data show around 32,000 clones, approximately 80% seen once. The specimen was CD4+ T cells from blood buffy coats. All receptors derive from a human donor in good health.

Here the CDR3 reads CASSLRLQETQYF. DNA of the CDR3: TGTGCCAGCAGCTTAAGGCTTCAAGAGACCCAGTACTTC. The chain links TRBV5-4 to TRBJ2-5; D gene unclear. The CDR3 loop spans 13 amino acids. The V gene lost 2 bases and the J gene lost 2 bases, with 7 bases spanning the gap. Germline CDR1 reads SGHNT; CDR2 reads YYREEE (reference sequence). The variable domain in full, completed from reference TRBV5-4 and TRBJ2-5, reads ETGVTQSPTHLIKTRGQQVTLRCSSQSGHNTVSWYQQALGQGPQFIFQYYREEENGRGNFPPRFSGLQFPNYSSELNVNALELDDSALYLCASSLRLQETQYFGPGTRLLVL.

J is TRBJ1-1 and V is TRBV4-1, with D uncertain. This CDR3 spans 13 amino acids. Germline values: CDR1 MGHRA, CDR2 YSYEKL. The V gene lost 2 bases and the J gene lost 0 bases, with 4 bases spanning the gap. The chain's CDR3 is CASSQNMNTEAFF. Here the CDR3 DNA reads TGCGCCAGCAGCCAAAATATGAACACTGAAGCTTTCTTT.

This rearrangement joins TRBV4-3 to TRBJ1-3; no reliable D call. The CDR3 length is 18 residues. Germline V CDR1 and CDR2: LGHNA, YSLEER. Trimming shortened V by 0 bases and J by 4 bases, and 19 bases separated the two germline ends. The CDR3 protein is CASSQDRPGAFGGNTIYF. For the CDR3, the DNA is TGCGCCAGCAGCCAAGATCGACCGGGAGCGTTCGGAGGAAACACCATATATTTT.

V is TRBV28 and J is TRBJ1-6; no reliable D call. CDR1 is MDHEN and CDR2 is SYDVKM in the germline V gene. The V and J ends lost 8 bases and 4 bases respectively, with 12 bases between them. The CDR3 covers 14 residues. CDR3 in DNA: TGTGCCAGCGATGAAGGGCCATATAATTCACCCCTCCACTTT. It translates to CASDEGPYNSPLHF.

The chain uses TRBV5-1 and TRBJ2-7; D possibly matches TRBD1 or TRBD2 (6 bases each). Germline CDR1 is SGHRS and CDR2 is YFSETQ. The germline V and J ends were trimmed by 4 bases and 6 bases, with 23 bases remaining between them. The CDR3 has 16 amino acids. In DNA form, the CDR3 reads TGCGCCAGCAGCCTTGATGGGGGGCGGAATGGGATCGAGCAGTACTTC. It yields the protein CASSLDGGRNGIEQYF.

The J gene is TRBJ2-7, the V gene TRBV6-6; 9 bases map to TRBD2. CDR3 length: 15 amino acids. The V and J ends lost 3 bases and 0 bases, in that order; junction bases with no gene match: 3. Germline values: CDR1 MNHNY, CDR2 SVGAGI (reference sequence). The CDR3 sequence is CASSYSSGGSYEQYV. DNA of the CDR3: TGTGCCAGCAGTTATAGTAGCGGGGGCTCCTACGAGCAGTACGTC.

This clone was detected once. V gene TRBV18 combines with J gene TRBJ2-3; TRBD1 or TRBD2 may be the D gene (5 bases each). Germline-derived CDR1 and CDR2 are KGHSH and LQKENI. The CDR3 length is 14 residues. V was pared by 5 bases and J by 3 bases, with 12 bases between. CDR3 protein: CASSAGRSTDTQYF. CDR3 nucleotides: TGTGCCAGCTCAGCAGGGAGATCGACAGATACGCAGTATTTT. Complete variable domain (other parts from reference TRBV18 and TRBJ2-3): NAGVMQNPRHLVRRRGQEARLRCSPMKGHSHVYWYRQLPEEGLKFMVYLQKENIIDESGMPKERFSAEFPKEGPSILRIQQVVRGDSAAYFCASSAGRSTDTQYFGPGTRLTVL.

The chain couples TRBV29-1 to TRBJ2-5; 11 bases fit TRBD2. V lost 6 bases, J lost 1 base, and 4 bases stayed unmatched. Germline CDR1 is SQVTM and CDR2 is ANQGSEA. The CDR3 is 14 amino acids. The CDR3 DNA follows: TGCAGCGTCCGACTAGCGGGGCTCCAAGAGACCCAGTACTTC. This gives the protein CSVRLAGLQETQYF. Full variable domain (outside the CDR3, taken from reference TRBV29-1 and TRBJ2-5): SAVISQKPSRDICQRGTSLTIQCQVDSQVTMMFWYRQQPGQSLTLIATANQGSEATYESGFVIDKFPISRPNLTFSTLTVSNMSPEDSSIYLCSVRLAGLQETQYFGPGTRLLVL.

This chain uses TRBV6-5 with TRBJ2-5, with 9 bases identical to TRBD1. Germline V CDR1 and CDR2: MNHEY, SVGAGI. V lost 1 base and J lost 5; bases outside the gene matches: 2. This CDR3 is 14 amino acids long. The CDR3 DNA is TGTGCCAGCAGTTACTTGACAGGGGGGGAGACCCAGTACTTC. Translating it yields CASSYLTGGETQYF.

In this sample, this clone turned up a few times. DNA of the CDR3: TGTGCCAGCAGCCGAGGACAAAGCAATCAGCCCCAGCATTTT. Its translation: CASSRGQSNQPQHF. The rearrangement uses TRBV7-9 and TRBJ1-5; tentative D call: TRBD1 (5 bases). The ends were cut back, 5 bases at V and 1 base at J, with 9 bases in the middle. Looked up from germline, CDR1 is SEHNR and CDR2 is FQNEAQ (reference sequence). The CDR3 has 14 amino acids.

The chain employs TRBV29-1 and TRBJ2-5, with D possibly being TRBD1 (6 bases). With 3 bases removed from V and 2 bases from J, the gap between germline ends came to 13 bases. The CDR3 spans 14 residues. Germline V gene data show CDR1 as SQVTM and CDR2 as ANQGSEA. This CDR3 reads CSVDPWTAQETQYF. The CDR3 DNA reads TGCAGCGTTGACCCCTGGACAGCACAAGAGACCCAGTACTTC.

V is TRBV15 and J is TRBJ2-1; 7 bases map to TRBD1. V shed 5 bases and J 2 bases; nucleotides not matched to a gene: 12. Germline V gene lookup returns CDR1 LNHNV and CDR2 YYDKDF (reference sequence). The CDR3 has 17 amino acids. CDR3 protein: CATSLHRGFGTYNEQFF. DNA for the CDR3: TGTGCCACCAGCCTCCACAGGGGTTTCGGGACCTACAATGAGCAGTTCTTC.

This chain joins TRBV5-1 and TRBJ2-3, with 8 bases fitting TRBD1. From germline, CDR1 is SGHRS and CDR2 YFSETQ. The CDR3 contains 16 residues. V lost 5 bases to trimming and J lost 3 bases; unmatched junction nucleotides: 11. The CDR3 spells CASRRTQGARTDTQYF. The CDR3, as DNA: TGCGCCAGCAGAAGGACCCAGGGGGCGAGGACAGATACGCAGTATTTT.

This clone was detected once. The chain is built from TRBV7-2 and TRBJ1-1; no clear D gene. With 1 base removed from V and 0 bases from J, the gap between germline ends came to 6 bases. Germline V gene lookup returns CDR1 SGHTA and CDR2 FQGNSA. The CDR3 runs to 14 residues. The CDR3 sequence is CASSLVGMNTEAFF. The CDR3 coding sequence is TGTGCCAGCAGCTTAGTAGGTATGAACACTGAAGCTTTCTTT.

This clone showed up just once. This rearrangement joins TRBV11-2 to TRBJ1-1; D is possibly TRBD1 (6 bases). The V gene's germline CDR1 is SGHAT and CDR2 FQNNGV. The CDR3 sequence is 16 residues long. The germline V and J ends were trimmed by 1 base and 1 base, with 13 bases remaining between them. The CDR3 loop is CASSLAQGPGNTEAFF. The CDR3 region has the DNA TGTGCCAGCAGCTTAGCGCAGGGGCCGGGGAACACTGAAGCTTTCTTT.

A few counts support this clone. The chain joins TRBV18 to TRBJ1-1; 7 positions agree with TRBD1. The CDR3 is made up of 14 amino acids. J was trimmed by 13 bases and V by 4 bases; bases with no gene match: 15. From germline, CDR1 is KGHSH and CDR2 LQKENI. CDR3 nucleotides: TGTGCCAGCTCACAACAGGGGATGGATACGAGTAGTTTCTTT. Translating it yields CASSQQGMDTSSFF.

The chain is built from TRBV6-6 and TRBJ1-2; 7 nucleotides align to TRBD1. The germline V gene encodes CDR1 MNHNY and CDR2 SVGAGI (reference sequence). This CDR3 is 13 amino acids long. The trim removed 5 bases at V and 4 bases at J, leaving 4 bases unmatched. The CDR3 DNA reads as TGTGCCAGCAGTAGGACAGGAATCTATGGCTACACCTTC. Translation gives CASSRTGIYGYTF.

The DNA for the CDR3 is TGTGCCAGCAGCAGAGGGGGGCGTACTGAAGCTTTCTTT. Amino acids: CASSRGGRTEAFF. The chain links TRBV9 to TRBJ1-1; D may be TRBD1 (6 bases). This CDR3 has 13 amino acids. CDR1 is SGDLS, CDR2 YYNGEE, per germline. With 4 bases removed from V and 5 bases from J, the gap between germline ends came to 12 bases.

V usage is TRBV6-1 and J usage is TRBJ1-2; tentative D call: TRBD1 (5 bases). The ends were cut back, 7 bases at V and 5 bases at J, with 11 bases in the middle. The CDR3 totals 12 residues. From germline, CDR1 is MNHNS and CDR2 SASEGT. DNA of the CDR3: TGTGCCAGCACCCCCCAGGGTTATGGCTACACCTTC. It is translated as CASTPQGYGYTF.

About this clone: One end of the junction fails to match germline, which may point to a read error. V and J are TRBV7-9 and TRBJ1-1; the D gene is possibly TRBD1 (6 bases). CDR3 length: 13 residues. Germline V gene sequence: CDR1 SEHNR, CDR2 FQNEAQ (reference sequence). This CDR3 reads CASSFQGQTEALF. CDR3 coding DNA: TGTGCCAGCAGCTTCCAGGGACAAACTGAAGCTCTCTTT.